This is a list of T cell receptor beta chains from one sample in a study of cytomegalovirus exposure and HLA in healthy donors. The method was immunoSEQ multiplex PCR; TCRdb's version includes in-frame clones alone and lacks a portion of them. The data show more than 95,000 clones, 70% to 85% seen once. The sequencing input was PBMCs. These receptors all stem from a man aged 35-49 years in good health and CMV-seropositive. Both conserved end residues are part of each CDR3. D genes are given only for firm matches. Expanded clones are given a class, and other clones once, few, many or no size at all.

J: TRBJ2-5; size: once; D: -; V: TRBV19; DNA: TGTGCCAGCCTGGGTCCTAACAGGGAGACCCAGTACTTC; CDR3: CASLGPNRETQYF
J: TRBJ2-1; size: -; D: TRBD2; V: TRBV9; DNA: TGTGCCAGCAGCGTAGCGTTTCTTAATACTAGCGGGACTATTGGGAATGAGCAGTTCTTC; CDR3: CASSVAFLNTSGTIGNEQFF
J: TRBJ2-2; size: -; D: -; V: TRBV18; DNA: TGTGCCAGCTCACCCCAGACGGGGGAGACCGGGGAGCTGTTTTTT; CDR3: CASSPQTGETGELFF
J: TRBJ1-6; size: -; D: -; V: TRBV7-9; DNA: TGTGCCAGCAGCCCCGGGGAGGCGGAGAAGCTCCATAATTCACCCCTCCACTTT; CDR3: CASSPGEAEKLHNSPLHF
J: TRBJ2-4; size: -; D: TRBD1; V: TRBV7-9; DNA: TGTGCCAGCAGCGTATCCGGGACAGGGGGGAACATTCAGTACTTC; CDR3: CASSVSGTGGNIQYF
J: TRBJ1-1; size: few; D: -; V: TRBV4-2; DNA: TGTGCCAGCAGCCAAGTTCGGGAATACACTGAAGCTTTCTTT; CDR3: CASSQVREYTEAFF
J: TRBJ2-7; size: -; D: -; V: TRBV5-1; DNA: TGCGCCAGCAGCTTGGGGGGAATGGAGGCCGAGCAGTACTTC; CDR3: CASSLGGMEAEQYF
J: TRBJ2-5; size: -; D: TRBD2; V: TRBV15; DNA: TGTGCCACCGGAAGGGGGAATCTAGCGGGAGTGAGGGAGACCCAGTACTTC; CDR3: CATGRGNLAGVRETQYF
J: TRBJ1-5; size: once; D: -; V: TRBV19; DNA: TGTGCCAGTAGTATTGAGACAGATCAAGATAGCAATCAGCCCCAGCATTTT; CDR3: CASSIETDQDSNQPQHF
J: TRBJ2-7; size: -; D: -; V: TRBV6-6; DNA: TGTGCCAGCAGTTACTCGCCAGGTTCCAACGAGCAGTACTTC; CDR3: CASSYSPGSNEQYF
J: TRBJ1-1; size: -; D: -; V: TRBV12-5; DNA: TGTGCTAGTGGTCTCACCGGACAGTACACTGAAGCTTTCTTT; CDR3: CASGLTGQYTEAFF
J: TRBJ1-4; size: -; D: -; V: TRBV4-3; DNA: TGCGCCAGCAGCCAAGCTCTCCCTTCGGCTAATGAAAAACTGTTTTTT; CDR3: CASSQALPSANEKLFF
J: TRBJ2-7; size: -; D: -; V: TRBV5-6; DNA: TGTGCCAGCAGTCCGGAGGGCAGGGAGATCTCCTACGAGCAGTACTTC; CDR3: CASSPEGREISYEQYF